Presented here are 3 T cell receptor beta chains from one specimen sequenced in a study of blood T cell repertoires in COVID-19. Repertoires were generated with immunoSEQ multiplex PCR, while TCRdb's copy carries only in-frame clones and drops some. The data contain around 270,000 clones, around 89% of them singletons. The sequencing input was peripheral blood. The receptors originated from a man aged 35-49 years with acute or convalescent COVID-19.

This rearrangement joins TRBV7-9 to TRBJ1-2; TRBD1 might be the D (5 bases). CDR3 length: 14 amino acids. With 1 base removed from V and 6 bases from J, the gap between germline ends came to 12 bases. Germline V gene sequence: CDR1 SEHNR, CDR2 FQNEAQ (reference sequence). The CDR3 coding sequence is TGTGCCAGCAGCTTAGTAGGGAGGGGCGATGGCTACACCTTC. Its protein is CASSLVGRGDGYTF.

V and J are TRBV10-3 and TRBJ1-5; 7 nucleotides match TRBD1. CDR1 is ENHRY and CDR2 is SYGVKD in the germline V gene. V was clipped by 3 bases and J by 0 bases; unmatched bases: 2. The CDR3 runs 15 residues. The CDR3 is CAISDEGASNQPQHF. The CDR3 DNA sequence: TGTGCCATCAGTGACGAGGGGGCTAGCAATCAGCCCCAGCATTTT.

Comment on this clone: Sequence at one end of the junction differs from germline and may be a read error. This chain uses TRBV27 with TRBJ1-2; D possibly corresponds to TRBD1 (5 bases). From germline, CDR1 is MNHEY and CDR2 SMNVEV (reference sequence). The CDR3 is 13 residues long. CDR3 nucleotides: TGTGCCAGCAGGCCCATCCATCAGGGAGGGTACGCCTTC. Protein product: CASRPIHQGGYAF.